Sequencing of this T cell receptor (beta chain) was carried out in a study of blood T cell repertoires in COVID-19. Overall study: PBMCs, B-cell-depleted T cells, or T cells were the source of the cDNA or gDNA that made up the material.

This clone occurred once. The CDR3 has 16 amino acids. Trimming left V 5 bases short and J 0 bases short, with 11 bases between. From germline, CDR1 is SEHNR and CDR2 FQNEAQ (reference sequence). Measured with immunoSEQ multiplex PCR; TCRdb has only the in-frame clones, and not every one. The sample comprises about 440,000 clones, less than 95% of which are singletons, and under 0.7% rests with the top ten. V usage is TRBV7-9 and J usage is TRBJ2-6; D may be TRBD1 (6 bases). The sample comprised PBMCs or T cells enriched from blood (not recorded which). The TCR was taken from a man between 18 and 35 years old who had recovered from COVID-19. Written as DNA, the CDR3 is TGTGCCAGCAGCGTAAGAGGGGGCTCTGGGGCCAACGTCCTGACTTTC. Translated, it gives CASSVRGGSGANVLTF.